This T cell receptor (beta chain) was found in a study of technical replicates of blood from a handful of donors. The germline V and J ends were trimmed by 3 bases and 2 bases, with 10 bases remaining between them. Looked up from germline, CDR1 is LNHDA and CDR2 is SQIVND (reference sequence). The CDR3 covers 14 residues. Only in-frame clones appear in the TCRdb table, and some are missing; sequencing was by immunoSEQ multiplex PCR. In the table there are 65,000 to 90,000 clones, about 91% of which are singletons. Only one count was recorded for this clone. Sequencing used T cells isolated from PBMCs. The clonotype comes from a human donor in good health. J is TRBJ1-2 and V is TRBV19; tentatively, D is TRBD1 (5 bases). The CDR3 nucleotides read TGTGCCAGTAGTATTGGGGCAGGGAACTATGGCTACACCTTC. Its protein product is CASSIGAGNYGYTF.